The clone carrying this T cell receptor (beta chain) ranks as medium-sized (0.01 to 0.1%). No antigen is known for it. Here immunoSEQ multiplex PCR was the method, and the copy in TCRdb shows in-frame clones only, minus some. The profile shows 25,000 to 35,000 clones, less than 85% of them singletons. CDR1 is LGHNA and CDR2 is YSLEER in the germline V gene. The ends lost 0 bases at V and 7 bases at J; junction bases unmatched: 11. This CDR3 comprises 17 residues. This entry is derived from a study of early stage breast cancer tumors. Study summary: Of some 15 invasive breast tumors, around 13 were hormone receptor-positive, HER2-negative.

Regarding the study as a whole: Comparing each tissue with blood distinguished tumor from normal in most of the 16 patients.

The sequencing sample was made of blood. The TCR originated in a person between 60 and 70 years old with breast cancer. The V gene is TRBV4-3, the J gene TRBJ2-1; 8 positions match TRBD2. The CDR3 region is CASSQDLLGGGGNEQFF. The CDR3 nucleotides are TGCGCCAGCAGCCAAGATCTCTTGGGAGGCGGGGGGAATGAGCAGTTCTTC.